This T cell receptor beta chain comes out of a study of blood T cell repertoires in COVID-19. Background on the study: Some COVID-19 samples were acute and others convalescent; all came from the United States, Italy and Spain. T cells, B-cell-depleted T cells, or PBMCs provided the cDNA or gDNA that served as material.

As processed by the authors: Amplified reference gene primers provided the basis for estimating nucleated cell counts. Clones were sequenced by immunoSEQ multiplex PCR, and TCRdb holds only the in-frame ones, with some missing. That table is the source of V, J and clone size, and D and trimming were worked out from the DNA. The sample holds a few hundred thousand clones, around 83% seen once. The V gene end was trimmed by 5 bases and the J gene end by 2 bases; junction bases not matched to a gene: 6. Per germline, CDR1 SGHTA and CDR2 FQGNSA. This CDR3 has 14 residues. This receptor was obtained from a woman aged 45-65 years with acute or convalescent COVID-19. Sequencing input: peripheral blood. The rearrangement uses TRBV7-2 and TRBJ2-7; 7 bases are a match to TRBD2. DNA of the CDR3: TGTGCCAGCAGCACCCCGGGAGGCACCTACGAGCAGTACTTC. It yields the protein CASSTPGGTYEQYF.